This T cell receptor beta chain was captured by sequencing in a study of low-dose radiotherapy and immunotherapy resistance in tumors (dated by TCRdb to between 2020 and 2023). Background on the whole study: Cohort 1 received 0.5 Gy per fraction every 2 weeks, with a prescribed total PTV dose of 6.5 Gy. Cyclophosphamide 200 mg/m2 was given intravenously every two weeks, one day before each radiation and immunotherapy administration. Patients were given nivolumab as a 240 mg flat dose every two weeks and ipilimumab at 1 mg/kg every six weeks, with both drugs delivered intravenously. The translational analysis covered eight patients: three from the first dose cohort and the first five from the second dose cohort. The trial did not randomize participants into treatment groups. For Cohort 2, the dose was 1 Gy per fraction given every two weeks, adding up to 13 Gy in total across 26 weeks. Starting on cycle 1 day 1, patients took 300 mg of aspirin by mouth once a day for four cycles.

Instrument used: Illumina HiSeq 2500. To make first-strand cDNA, Superscript III was used along with a set of TRAV- and TRBV-specific primers so that both the TCRalpha and TCRbeta chains were covered. TCRs were amplified for about 18 PCR cycles with Phusion, using a constant-region primer paired with the adapter attached to the V primers. Isolated mRNA was amplified with the MessageAmp II aRNA Amplification Kit, using an approximately 16-hour in vitro transcription at 37°C. mRNA for TCR sequencing was isolated with the Dynabeads mRNA DIRECT Purification Kit. Indexed Illumina adapters were added in a second approximately 25-cycle Phusion PCR, and the resulting products were purified with AMPure XP beads. Per the authors' processing: Custom Perl scripts were used to pool TCR sequences that encoded the same protein, to remove out-of-frame sequences, and to calculate the abundance of each clonotype. TCR sequences supported by only a single read were excluded from analysis. The metrics used to describe the repertoires included Shannon entropy, Gini index, clonality, richness, and the frequency of TCRs shared between repertoires. The public sequencing data were trimmed at Q25 with fastp and processed into clonotypes with MiXCR by TCRdb, which kept only in-frame beta chains. Merged by CDR3 protein, the rows form single entries marked with the most common genes and DNA. TCRdb, not the original authors, processed these V and J calls. Counted in this sample were roughly 36,000 distinct CDR3 sequences; roughly a third of them appeared once. Roughly 3.5% of the sample is held by the ten biggest clonotypes.

The CDR3, from cysteine to phenylalanine, totals 16 residues. The retained sequence is limited to the CDR3, 48 bases, with the frame set at the first base. The junction shows trimming of 1 base on V and 8 bases on J, and the gene matches do not reach 6 bases of it. For CDR1 and CDR2, the germline V gene lists KGHSH and LQKENI. Read against the paper, the sample's time point label means: before trial treatment. The donors came from RACIN, which was a single-arm phase I dose-escalation trial that paired nivolumab and ipilimumab with aspirin, low-dose cyclophosphamide and low-dose radiotherapy. Patients were eligible if they had advanced solid tumors that were TIL-negative. This clonotype has at least ten counts. This clone's antigen is unknown. Base qualities are missing; no much larger clone stands one base away.

The sample here was PBMCs, taken before treatment. This sequence originates from a male donor with gallbladder cancer. Rearrangement joined TRBV18 to TRBJ2-1; TRBD2 aligns with 12 central bases. The DNA sequence reads TGTGCCAGCTCACCACGGACTAGCGGGAATACCCATGAGCAGTTCTTC. The resulting protein is CASSPRTSGNTHEQFF.